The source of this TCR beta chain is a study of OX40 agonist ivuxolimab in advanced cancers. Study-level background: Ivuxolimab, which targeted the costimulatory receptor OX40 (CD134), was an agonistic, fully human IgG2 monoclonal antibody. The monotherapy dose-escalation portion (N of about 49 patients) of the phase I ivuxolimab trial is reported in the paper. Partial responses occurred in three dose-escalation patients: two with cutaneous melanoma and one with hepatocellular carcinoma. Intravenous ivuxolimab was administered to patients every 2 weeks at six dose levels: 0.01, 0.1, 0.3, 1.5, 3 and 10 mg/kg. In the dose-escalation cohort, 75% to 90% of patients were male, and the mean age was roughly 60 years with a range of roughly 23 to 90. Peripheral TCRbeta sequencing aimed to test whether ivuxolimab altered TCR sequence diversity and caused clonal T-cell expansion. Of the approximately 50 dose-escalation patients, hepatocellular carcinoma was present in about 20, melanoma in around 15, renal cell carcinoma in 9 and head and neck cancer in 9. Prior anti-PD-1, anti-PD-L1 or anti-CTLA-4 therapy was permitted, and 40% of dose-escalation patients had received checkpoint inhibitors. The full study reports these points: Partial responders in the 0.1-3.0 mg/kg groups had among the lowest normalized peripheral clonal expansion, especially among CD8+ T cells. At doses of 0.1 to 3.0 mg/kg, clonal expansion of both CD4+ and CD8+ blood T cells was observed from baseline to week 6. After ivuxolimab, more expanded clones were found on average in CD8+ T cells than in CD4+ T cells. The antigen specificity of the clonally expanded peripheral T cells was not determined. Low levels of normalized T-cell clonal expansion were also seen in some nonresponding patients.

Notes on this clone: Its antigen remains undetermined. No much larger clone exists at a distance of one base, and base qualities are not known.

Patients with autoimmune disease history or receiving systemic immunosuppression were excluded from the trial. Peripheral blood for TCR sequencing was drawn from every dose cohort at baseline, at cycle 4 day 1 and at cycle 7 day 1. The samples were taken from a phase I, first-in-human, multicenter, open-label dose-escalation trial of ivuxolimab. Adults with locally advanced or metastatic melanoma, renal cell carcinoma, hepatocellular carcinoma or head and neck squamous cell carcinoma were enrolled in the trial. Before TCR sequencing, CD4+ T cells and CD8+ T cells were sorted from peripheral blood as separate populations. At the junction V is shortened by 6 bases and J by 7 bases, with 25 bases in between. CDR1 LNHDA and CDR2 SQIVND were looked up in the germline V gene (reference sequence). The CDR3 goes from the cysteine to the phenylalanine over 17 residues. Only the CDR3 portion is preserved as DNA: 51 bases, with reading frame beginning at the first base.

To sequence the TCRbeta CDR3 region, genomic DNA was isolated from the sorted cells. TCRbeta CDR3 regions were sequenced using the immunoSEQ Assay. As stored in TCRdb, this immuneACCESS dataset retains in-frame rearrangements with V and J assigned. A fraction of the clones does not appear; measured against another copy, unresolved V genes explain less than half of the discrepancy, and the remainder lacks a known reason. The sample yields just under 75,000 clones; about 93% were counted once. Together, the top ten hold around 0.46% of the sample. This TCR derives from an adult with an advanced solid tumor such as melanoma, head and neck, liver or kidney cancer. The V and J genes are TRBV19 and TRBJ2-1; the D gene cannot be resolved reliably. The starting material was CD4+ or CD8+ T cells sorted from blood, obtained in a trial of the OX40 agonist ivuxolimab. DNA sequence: TGTGCCAGTAGATCTTCCCCCGGGTCCTCCATGGGGAATGAGCAGTTCTTC. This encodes CASRSSPGSSMGNEQFF.